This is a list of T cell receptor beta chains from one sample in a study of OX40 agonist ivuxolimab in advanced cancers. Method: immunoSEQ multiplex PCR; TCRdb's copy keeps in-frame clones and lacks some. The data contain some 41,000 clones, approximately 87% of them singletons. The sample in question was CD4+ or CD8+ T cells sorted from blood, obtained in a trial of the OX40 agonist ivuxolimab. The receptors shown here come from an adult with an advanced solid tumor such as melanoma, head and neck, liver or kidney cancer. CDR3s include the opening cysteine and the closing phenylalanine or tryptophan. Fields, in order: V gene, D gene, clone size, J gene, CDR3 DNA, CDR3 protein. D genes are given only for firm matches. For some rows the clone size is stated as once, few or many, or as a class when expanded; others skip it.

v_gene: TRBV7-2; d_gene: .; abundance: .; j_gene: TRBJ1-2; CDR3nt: TGTGCCAGCAGCTTATTAAGTAACTATGGCTACACCTTC; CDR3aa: CASSLLSNYGYTF
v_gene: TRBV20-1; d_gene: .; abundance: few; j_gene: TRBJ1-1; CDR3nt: TGCAGTGCTGGTAGAGACACTGAAGCTTTCTTT; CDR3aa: CSAGRDTEAFF
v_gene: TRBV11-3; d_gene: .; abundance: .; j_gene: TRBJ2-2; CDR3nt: TGTGCCAGCAGCGCCCCACGAGGGCGGACCACCGGGGAGCTGTTTTTT; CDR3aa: CASSAPRGRTTGELFF
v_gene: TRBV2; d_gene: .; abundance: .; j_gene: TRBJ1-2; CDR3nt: TGTGCCAGCCGCGGGGCCTCCGTCTATGGCTACACCTTC; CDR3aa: CASRGASVYGYTF
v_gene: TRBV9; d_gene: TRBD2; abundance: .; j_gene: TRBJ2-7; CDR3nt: TGTGCCAGCAGCCCGGGACTAGCGGTTTTCTACGAGCAGTACTTC; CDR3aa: CASSPGLAVFYEQYF
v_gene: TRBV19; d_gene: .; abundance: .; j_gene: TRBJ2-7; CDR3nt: TGTGCCAGTAGTATGTACTCCTACGAGCAGTACTTC; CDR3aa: CASSMYSYEQYF
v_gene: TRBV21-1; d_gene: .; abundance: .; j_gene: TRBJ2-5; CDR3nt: TGTGCCAGCAGCAAAGGCAGGTTTGAGACCCAGTACTTC; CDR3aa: CASSKGRFETQYF
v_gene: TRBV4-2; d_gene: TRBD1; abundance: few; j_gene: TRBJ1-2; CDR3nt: TGTGCCAGCAGCCAAGATCGGGTAGGGGGCCATGGCTACACCTTC; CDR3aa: CASSQDRVGGHGYTF
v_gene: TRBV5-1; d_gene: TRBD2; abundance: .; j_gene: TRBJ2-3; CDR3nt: TGCGCCAGCAGCTTGGGACTAGCGGGACGAGGAACAGATACGCAGTATTTT; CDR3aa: CASSLGLAGRGTDTQYF
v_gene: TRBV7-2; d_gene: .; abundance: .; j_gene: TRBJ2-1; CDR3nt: TGTGCCAGCAGCGTCGAGGCCTTGAGGAGGAACAATGAGCAGTTCTTC; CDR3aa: CASSVEALRRNNEQFF
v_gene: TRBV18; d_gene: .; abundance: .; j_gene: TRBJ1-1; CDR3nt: TGTGCCAGCTCACCACCGGGACGTGAAGCTTTCTTT; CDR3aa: CASSPPGREAFF
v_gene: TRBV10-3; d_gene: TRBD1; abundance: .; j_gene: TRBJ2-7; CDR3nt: TGTGCCATCAGTGCTAGGACAGGGGATCCCTACGAGCAGTACTTC; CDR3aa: CAISARTGDPYEQYF
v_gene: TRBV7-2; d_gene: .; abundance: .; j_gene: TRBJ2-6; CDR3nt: TGTGCCAGCAGCGTTACCGGGACGCCAAGCTCTGGGGCCAACGTCCTGACTTTC; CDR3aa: CASSVTGTPSSGANVLTF
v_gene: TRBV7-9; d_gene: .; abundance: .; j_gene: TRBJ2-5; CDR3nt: TGTGCCAGCAGTGAAAAAGAGACCCAGTACTTC; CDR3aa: CASSEKETQYF
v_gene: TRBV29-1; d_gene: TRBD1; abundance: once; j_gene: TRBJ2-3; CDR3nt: TGCAGTGTAACAGGGGGCATTATTTCAACAGATACGCAGTATTTT; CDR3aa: CSVTGGIISTDTQYF
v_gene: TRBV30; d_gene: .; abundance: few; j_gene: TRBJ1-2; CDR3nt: TGTGCCTGGAGTGTACGGGAGTCTAAACGGGGCTATGGCTACACCTTC; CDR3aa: CAWSVRESKRGYGYTF